These T cell receptor beta chains were read from a single sample in a study of cytomegalovirus exposure and HLA in healthy donors. The repertoire was sequenced with immunoSEQ multiplex PCR; TCRdb's copy has only in-frame clones and lacks some. The sample contains 90,000 to 150,000 clones, approximately 80% of which appear only once. Sequenced input: PBMCs. The receptors originated from a middle-aged man in good health and CMV-seropositive. Each CDR3 is given with its conserved first and last residue. The order of the fields is J gene, clone size, V gene, D gene, CDR3 DNA, CDR3 protein. D genes are given only for firm matches. The size entry is marked missing in some rows and otherwise reads once, few, many or a size class.

J: TRBJ1-2; size: -; V: TRBV25-1; D: -; DNA: TGTGCCAGCAGTAGGGGGGGCCGATACGATGGCTACACCTTC; CDR3: CASSRGGRYDGYTF
J: TRBJ2-7; size: -; V: TRBV13; D: -; DNA: TGTGCCAGCACCTTCAGACACGGCTACGAGCAGTACTTC; CDR3: CASTFRHGYEQYF
J: TRBJ2-4; size: -; V: TRBV4-2; D: TRBD2; DNA: TGTGCCAGCAGCCAAGCCAGCGGGAGAGAAAACATTCAGTACTTC; CDR3: CASSQASGRENIQYF
J: TRBJ2-5; size: -; V: TRBV5-1; D: TRBD2; DNA: TGCGCCAGCAGCCCTACGGGGGGGCTGGCGGAGACCCAGTACTTC; CDR3: CASSPTGGLAETQYF
J: TRBJ2-6; size: -; V: TRBV5-1; D: -; DNA: TGCGCCAGCAGTGTGTGGGGGCCGAGTGGGGCCAACGTCCTGACTTTC; CDR3: CASSVWGPSGANVLTF
J: TRBJ1-2; size: once; V: TRBV15; D: -; DNA: TGTGCCACCAGCAGAGGGGTCCTAACTATGGGGGGGAACTATGGCTACACCTTC; CDR3: CATSRGVLTMGGNYGYTF
J: TRBJ1-2; size: -; V: TRBV4-1; D: -; DNA: TGCGCCAGCAGCCAAGGCCCTACAGAGAACTATGGCTACACCTTC; CDR3: CASSQGPTENYGYTF
J: TRBJ1-1; size: few; V: TRBV10-3; D: -; DNA: TGTGCCATCAGTGAGAGTCAGTTTGAAGCTTTCTTT; CDR3: CAISESQFEAFF
J: TRBJ2-2; size: -; V: TRBV18; D: TRBD1; DNA: TGTGCCAGCTCACCATGGGCGGACAGGGTAAACACCGGGGAGCTGTTTTTT; CDR3: CASSPWADRVNTGELFF
J: TRBJ1-1; size: -; V: TRBV5-6; D: TRBD1; DNA: TGTGCCAGCAGCGCCAGACAGGGGGCTGAAGCTTTCTTT; CDR3: CASSARQGAEAFF
J: TRBJ2-1; size: -; V: TRBV2; D: TRBD2; DNA: TGTGCCAGCCGACCAGGACTAGCGGGAAAGAGGGCATACAATGAGCAGTTCTTC; CDR3: CASRPGLAGKRAYNEQFF
J: TRBJ2-7; size: -; V: TRBV6-5; D: -; DNA: TGTGCCAGCAGCTACTCGGGGGCGTCCTACGAGCAGTACTTC; CDR3: CASSYSGASYEQYF
J: TRBJ1-5; size: -; V: TRBV7-8; D: TRBD1; DNA: TGTGCCAGCAGCTTAAGGGACAGCAGCAATCAGCCCCAGCATTTT; CDR3: CASSLRDSSNQPQHF
J: TRBJ1-5; size: -; V: TRBV19; D: -; DNA: TGTGCCAGTAGTATAGTAGGGGGTAAGGGGCCCCAGCATTTT; CDR3: CASSIVGGKGPQHF
J: TRBJ1-1; size: few; V: TRBV2; D: -; DNA: TGTGCCAGCGGAGGGGTTTTCATGAACACTGAAGCTTTCTTT; CDR3: CASGGVFMNTEAFF
J: TRBJ1-4; size: few; V: TRBV5-6; D: -; DNA: TGTGCCAGCAGCTTAAGGGAGACTAATGAAAAACTGTTTTTT; CDR3: CASSLRETNEKLFF
J: TRBJ2-5; size: -; V: TRBV6-5; D: -; DNA: TGTGCCAGCAGCTCACTAGCAGGCATTCAAGAGACCCAGTACTTC; CDR3: CASSSLAGIQETQYF
J: TRBJ1-2; size: -; V: TRBV4-1; D: -; DNA: TGCGCCAGCAGCCAAGATGAGGGTACCTATTATGGCTACACCTTC; CDR3: CASSQDEGTYYGYTF
J: TRBJ2-3; size: -; V: TRBV19; D: -; DNA: TGTGCCAGTAGACCCGGGGTTAGGGGCACAGATACGCAGTATTTT; CDR3: CASRPGVRGTDTQYF
J: TRBJ1-5; size: -; V: TRBV6-6; D: -; DNA: TGTGCCAGCAGTCCCGGGAAAGCGCAGACCGATCAGCCCCAGCATTTT; CDR3: CASSPGKAQTDQPQHF
J: TRBJ1-5; size: once; V: TRBV2; D: -; DNA: TGTGCCAGCAGGGGATCGGGGGTTCGCAATCAGCCCCAGCATTTT; CDR3: CASRGSGVRNQPQHF
J: TRBJ2-7; size: -; V: TRBV7-6; D: -; DNA: TGTGCCAGCAGCCCTAGCCCGAGGGATGAGCAGTACTTC; CDR3: CASSPSPRDEQYF
J: TRBJ1-2; size: -; V: TRBV6-5; D: -; DNA: TGTGCCAGCAAGGTGGGGGGGCAGGGGGGCTACACCTTC; CDR3: CASKVGGQGGYTF
J: TRBJ2-7; size: once; V: TRBV7-9; D: -; DNA: TGTGCCAGCAGCGGCGGCAGGGGTTCGATCGACGAGCAGTACTTC; CDR3: CASSGGRGSIDEQYF
J: TRBJ2-7; size: few; V: TRBV28; D: -; DNA: TGTGCCAGCAGGGACGGGACAAACTCCTACGAGCAGTACTTC; CDR3: CASRDGTNSYEQYF
J: TRBJ2-5; size: -; V: TRBV2; D: -; DNA: TGTGCCAGCAGTCGCACACGGACAGAGGAGACCCAGTACTTC; CDR3: CASSRTRTEETQYF
J: TRBJ1-6; size: -; V: TRBV23-1; D: -; DNA: TGCGCCAGCAGTCCCCCCAGGGAGGTAGGGAGGAGTTCACCCCTCCACTTT; CDR3: CASSPPREVGRSSPLHF
J: TRBJ2-7; size: few; V: TRBV7-9; D: -; DNA: TGTGCCAGCAGCTTAAGGGGTCCCTACGAGCAGTACTTC; CDR3: CASSLRGPYEQYF
J: TRBJ1-1; size: -; V: TRBV5-1; D: -; DNA: TGCGCCAGCAGCTATACGGACAGGAACACTGAAGCTTTCTTT; CDR3: CASSYTDRNTEAFF
J: TRBJ2-7; size: -; V: TRBV5-1; D: -; DNA: TGCGCCAGCAGTCAGCAGGGTGCCTACGAGCAGTACTTC; CDR3: CASSQQGAYEQYF
J: TRBJ1-1; size: -; V: TRBV5-1; D: -; DNA: TGCGCCAGCAGCGGCTCCGGGACAAAGAACACTGAAGCTTTCTTT; CDR3: CASSGSGTKNTEAFF
J: TRBJ2-3; size: -; V: TRBV5-1; D: -; DNA: TGCGCCAGCAGCTGGCAGGGGACGCAGTATTTT; CDR3: CASSWQGTQYF
J: TRBJ1-5; size: -; V: TRBV6-1; D: TRBD1; DNA: TGTGCCAGCAGTGACCAGGGGACAGGGAGCGAGTGGGATTTT; CDR3: CASSDQGTGSEWDF
J: TRBJ2-7; size: -; V: TRBV30; D: TRBD1; DNA: TGTGCCTGGAGTTCCACAGGGGCCCACGAGCAGTACTTC; CDR3: CAWSSTGAHEQYF
J: TRBJ2-3; size: -; V: TRBV7-9; D: -; DNA: TGTGCCAGCAGCGGGCTCATTGGAGATACGCAGTATTTT; CDR3: CASSGLIGDTQYF
J: TRBJ1-1; size: -; V: TRBV19; D: -; DNA: TGTGCCAGTAGTCCAGGGGCTAAGAACACTGAAGCTTTCTTT; CDR3: CASSPGAKNTEAFF
J: TRBJ2-1; size: -; V: TRBV7-3; D: TRBD2; DNA: TGTGCCAGCAGCTTAAGTAGCGGGGGCGGTTACAATGAGCAGTTCTTC; CDR3: CASSLSSGGGYNEQFF
J: TRBJ1-1; size: once; V: TRBV5-6; D: TRBD1; DNA: TGTGCCTACACACGGGACAGGTACACTGAAGCTTTCTTT; CDR3: CAYTRDRYTEAFF
J: TRBJ2-3; size: few; V: TRBV20-1; D: -; DNA: TGCAGTGCTAGGTACACAGATACGCAGTATTTT; CDR3: CSARYTDTQYF
J: TRBJ2-1; size: -; V: TRBV7-2; D: TRBD2; DNA: TGTGCCAGCAGCTTAGCGGAGTTAGCGGGAGTCAATGAGCAGTTCTTC; CDR3: CASSLAELAGVNEQFF
J: TRBJ2-1; size: -; V: TRBV6-6; D: -; DNA: TGTGCCAGCAGTTACGTAGAGAACAATGAGCAGTTCTTC; CDR3: CASSYVENNEQFF
J: TRBJ2-5; size: -; V: TRBV6-5; D: -; DNA: TGTGCCAGCAGTTACTCGAACAGGGAAGGGACCCAGTACTTC; CDR3: CASSYSNREGTQYF
J: TRBJ2-7; size: -; V: TRBV4-2; D: TRBD1; DNA: TGTGCCAGCAGCCAAGGACAGGGGGGATCCTACGAGCAGTACTTC; CDR3: CASSQGQGGSYEQYF
J: TRBJ1-1; size: -; V: TRBV7-3; D: TRBD1; DNA: TGTGCCAGCAGCTTGGACAGGGAATCCACTGAAGCTTTCTTT; CDR3: CASSLDRESTEAFF
J: TRBJ2-2; size: -; V: TRBV4-2; D: -; DNA: TGTGCCAGCAGCCAAGATCTGGAGACTTACCTCACCGGGGAGCTGTTTTTT; CDR3: CASSQDLETYLTGELFF
J: TRBJ1-1; size: -; V: TRBV6-1; D: -; DNA: TGTGCCAGCAGTGAAAGGCAGGGGAACACTGAAGCTTTCTTT; CDR3: CASSERQGNTEAFF
J: TRBJ2-5; size: few; V: TRBV6-5; D: TRBD1; DNA: TGTGCCAGCAGTCACAGGGGGCGAGAGACCCAGTACTTC; CDR3: CASSHRGRETQYF
J: TRBJ2-1; size: -; V: TRBV5-1; D: TRBD1; DNA: TGCGCCAGTACCGGGACAGGGGTCACAAATGAGCAGTTCTTC; CDR3: CASTGTGVTNEQFF
J: TRBJ2-7; size: -; V: TRBV28; D: TRBD2; DNA: TGTGCCAGCAGTTCCTCGGGAGGGGCCTACGAGCAGTACTTC; CDR3: CASSSSGGAYEQYF
J: TRBJ1-4; size: few; V: TRBV10-3; D: -; DNA: TGTGCCATCAGCGCCGCGGGGCCTAATGAAAAACTGTTTTTT; CDR3: CAISAAGPNEKLFF
J: TRBJ2-1; size: -; V: TRBV27; D: TRBD1; DNA: TGTGCCAGCAGTAGACGACAGGGAGCGGTTCCAGATGAGCAGTTCTTC; CDR3: CASSRRQGAVPDEQFF
J: TRBJ1-3; size: -; V: TRBV30; D: TRBD1; DNA: TGTGCCTGGAGTGTAGGGGGCACCAACTCTGGAAACACCATATATTTT; CDR3: CAWSVGGTNSGNTIYF
J: TRBJ2-7; size: -; V: TRBV7-9; D: -; DNA: TGTGCCAGCAGCTTTAGCAGCCGGGACTACGAGCAGTACTTC; CDR3: CASSFSSRDYEQYF
J: TRBJ1-6; size: -; V: TRBV5-1; D: TRBD1; DNA: TGCGCCAGCAGCTTGGGGACAGGCTATAATTCACCCCTCCACTTT; CDR3: CASSLGTGYNSPLHF
J: TRBJ2-2; size: few; V: TRBV12-2; D: -; DNA: TGTGCAAGTCGCCCCCAGGACAAGAAAAACACCGGGGAGCTGTTTTTT; CDR3: CASRPQDKKNTGELFF